The rows below give T cell receptor beta chains drawn from one sample of a study of identical twins. TCRdb re-called the 5' RACE reads with MiXCR, one entry per CDR3 protein. This repertoire shows approximately 490,000 distinct CDR3 sequences, about 20% found once; its top ten account for around 0.5%. The sample was also reused in another study, on yellow fever vaccine responses in identical twins.

The sequencing sample was made of CD4+ T cells sorted from blood. These receptors all stem from a woman aged 18-29 years in good health. Each CDR3 is given with its conserved first and last residue. The D gene is left open where the match is weak. Rows give clone size only sometimes, using once, few, many, or a class for an expanded clone.

TRBV3-1,17,few,TRBJ2-1,TRBD2,TGTGCCAGCAGCAAGTCGACTAGCGGGGGGGCATCCAATGAGCAGTTCTTC,CASSKSTSGGASNEQFF
TRBV9,15,few,TRBJ1-1,TRBD1,TGTGCCAGCAGCGCGATAGGGACAGCTAACACTGAAGCTTTCTTT,CASSAIGTANTEAFF
TRBV29-1,13,NA,TRBJ2-7,TRBD1,TGCAGCGTTGAAAGGGACAGGGGGGACGAGCAGTACTTC,CSVERDRGDEQYF
TRBV18,14,many,TRBJ2-5,NA,TGTGCCAGCTCACCATTGGCCAGCCAAGAGACCCAGTACTTC,CASSPLASQETQYF
TRBV25-1,12,NA,TRBJ2-2,NA,TGTGCCAGCAGTGAATTCACCGGGGAGCTGTTTTTT,CASSEFTGELFF
TRBV20-1,15,many,TRBJ2-1,TRBD2,TGCAGTGCGAACCCGGGACTAGCGTTTTACAATGAGCAGTTCTTC,CSANPGLAFYNEQFF
TRBV12-3/TRBV12-4,16,few,TRBJ2-1,NA,TGTGCCAGCGTATGGCAGGAAAAAACCCCCTCCAATGAGCAGTTCTTC,CASVWQEKTPSNEQFF
TRBV7-9,13,NA,TRBJ1-3,NA,TGTGCCAGCACCGGGAACTCGGGAAACACCATATATTTT,CASTGNSGNTIYF
TRBV10-3,17,NA,TRBJ2-3,NA,TGTGCCATCAGTGGGCGCCGGGGCTCCGGCGTCACAGATACGCAGTATTTT,CAISGRRGSGVTDTQYF
TRBV6-1,14,few,TRBJ2-3,NA,TGTGCCAGCAAGGGGATGACAGGCACAGATACGCAGTATTTT,CASKGMTGTDTQYF
TRBV5-1,13,NA,TRBJ1-1,NA,TGCGCCAGCAGCACCGGACGGAACCCTGAAGCTTTCTTT,CASSTGRNPEAFF
TRBV5-1,15,few,TRBJ1-1,NA,TGCGCCAGCAGCTTGAGAACAGGGTTTAACACTGAAGCTTTCTTT,CASSLRTGFNTEAFF
TRBV7-6,17,few,TRBJ2-2,TRBD2,TGTGCCAGCAGCTTACCCCTAGGGGAGGGGAACACCGGGGAGCTGTTTTTT,CASSLPLGEGNTGELFF
TRBV10-3,14,few,TRBJ1-2,NA,TGTGCCATCAGTGAGTCGAGGGGAAACTATGGCTACACCTTC,CAISESRGNYGYTF
TRBV3-1,16,NA,TRBJ2-3,NA,TGTGCCAGCAGCCAAGAGGGGACGGCTAGCACAGATACGCAGTATTTT,CASSQEGTASTDTQYF
TRBV19,13,NA,TRBJ2-7,TRBD1,TGTGCCAGTAACCTCGGGACAGGGTTCGAGCAGTACTTC,CASNLGTGFEQYF
TRBV7-9,14,NA,TRBJ2-3,NA,TGTGCCAGCAGCAGGACAGCAGGCACAGATACGCAGTATTTT,CASSRTAGTDTQYF
TRBV5-1,16,NA,TRBJ2-4,TRBD1,TGCGCCAGCCACGAAGGACAGGGGACCCCCAAAAACATTCAGTACTTC,CASHEGQGTPKNIQYF
TRBV3-1,17,NA,TRBJ2-5,TRBD2,TGTGCCAGCAGCCAACCTACTAGCGGGGGACACCAAGAGAACCAGTACTTC,CASSQPTSGGHQENQYF
TRBV7-9,16,NA,TRBJ2-1,NA,TGTGCCAGCAGCTTAACCGGGACGAGAAACTACAATGAGCAGTTCTTC,CASSLTGTRNYNEQFF
TRBV6-2/TRBV6-3,9,NA,TRBJ2-1,NA,TGTGCCAGCGGCATGGAGCAGTTCTTC,CASGMEQFF
TRBV4-2,14,NA,TRBJ2-5,NA,TGTGCCAGCAGCCAAGCGGCTACCGCAGAGACCCAGTACTTC,CASSQAATAETQYF
TRBV15,13,NA,TRBJ2-1,NA,TGTGCCACCAGCAGGAAGGTGGGGAATGAGCAGTTCTTC,CATSRKVGNEQFF
TRBV20-1,13,NA,TRBJ1-1,NA,TGCAGTGCTAGAGAAGCAGGGGTCAATGAAGCTTTCTTT,CSAREAGVNEAFF
TRBV12-3/TRBV12-4,15,NA,TRBJ1-1,NA,TGTGCCAGCAGTCCCCGAGGAGGCCCGAACACTGAAGCTTTCTTT,CASSPRGGPNTEAFF
TRBV4-1,16,NA,TRBJ2-7,TRBD1,TGCGCCAGCAGCCAAGAAAGGCCAGGGGGCTCCTACGAGCAGTACTTC,CASSQERPGGSYEQYF
TRBV29-1,11,few,TRBJ2-1,NA,TGCAGCGCAGCCGACAGGCAAGAGCAGTTCTTC,CSAADRQEQFF
TRBV5-1,16,few,TRBJ2-5,TRBD2,TGCGCCAGCAGAGGGACTAGCGGGCCACTCCAAGAGACCCAGTACTTC,CASRGTSGPLQETQYF
TRBV5-1,14,NA,TRBJ2-5,TRBD1,TGCGCCAGCAGCCCCTCGGGACAGGTTGGCACCCAGTACTTC,CASSPSGQVGTQYF
TRBV12-3/TRBV12-4,12,many,TRBJ1-1,NA,TGTGCCAGCAGCTTTGGGGTTACTGAAGCTTTCTTT,CASSFGVTEAFF
TRBV5-1,14,many,TRBJ2-3,NA,TGCGCCAGCAGCTTGGTTGACAGCACAGATACGCAGTATTTT,CASSLVDSTDTQYF
TRBV2,14,NA,TRBJ2-3,NA,TGTGCCAGCACCCAGACCAGGGGCACAGATACGCAGTATTTT,CASTQTRGTDTQYF
TRBV7-8,15,NA,TRBJ1-3,NA,TGTGCCAGCAGCTTCGCCAGTAACTCTGGAAACACCATATATTTT,CASSFASNSGNTIYF
TRBV6-1,13,few,TRBJ1-2,NA,TGTGCCAGCGAAACAGGATCCTTCTATGGCTACACCTTC,CASETGSFYGYTF
TRBV29-1,13,few,TRBJ2-5,NA,TGCAGCGGCAGGGTTGGATCCGCGGAGACCCAGTACTTC,CSGRVGSAETQYF
TRBV12-3/TRBV12-4,16,once,TRBJ2-2,NA,TGTGCCAGCAGCCCCCCTGGTTGGGGGGACACCGGGGAGCTGTTTTTT,CASSPPGWGDTGELFF
TRBV2,14,NA,TRBJ1-6,NA,TGTGCCAGCAGTGAACAGGGTGGGAATTCACCCCTCCACTTT,CASSEQGGNSPLHF
TRBV12-3/TRBV12-4,11,NA,TRBJ2-1,NA,TGTGCCAGTCAACTCGGGGGTGAGCAGTTCTTC,CASQLGGEQFF
TRBV6-1,16,NA,TRBJ2-2,NA,TGTGCCAGCAGTGACCTAGGGACAACGAACACCGGGGAGCTGTTTTTT,CASSDLGTTNTGELFF
TRBV11-2,15,few,TRBJ1-1,NA,TGTGCCAGCAGCTTAGATCAGGTCAGCGGGACTGAAGCTTTCTTT,CASSLDQVSGTEAFF